This entry lists 28 T cell receptor beta chains sequenced from one sample in a study of blood T cell repertoires in COVID-19. Libraries were prepared by immunoSEQ multiplex PCR; TCRdb keeps only in-frame clonotypes and omits some of them. This sample yields about 83,000 clones, of which roughly 82% are seen a single time; 8% belongs to the top ten. Material for sequencing was peripheral blood. These receptors all come from a man aged 50-59 years with active COVID-19.

The chain has TRBV7-3 and TRBJ2-7; TRBD1 agrees at 10 bases. The CDR3 totals 15 residues. CDR1 is SGHTA, CDR2 FQGTGA, per germline. V lost 8 bases, J lost 2 bases, and 9 bases stayed unmatched. CDR3: CASPSGDRGPYEQYF. The CDR3 nucleotides are TGTGCCAGCCCCAGCGGGGACAGGGGTCCCTACGAGCAGTACTTC.

The chain links TRBV5-6 to TRBJ1-5; 9 bases map to TRBD1. V lost 1 base and J lost 5; bases outside the gene matches: 4. CDR1 is SGHDT and CDR2 is YYEEEE in the germline V gene. The length of the CDR3 is 15 residues. This chain's CDR3 is CASSLTGQGDQPQHF. CDR3 DNA sequence: TGTGCCAGCAGCTTGACGGGACAGGGCGATCAGCCCCAGCATTTT.

This sequence joins TRBV6-5 and TRBJ2-5, with a tentative D call TRBD2 (5 bases). CDR1 is MNHEY, CDR2 SVGAGI, per germline. The CDR3 consists of 15 residues. V lost 2 bases and J 0 bases, leaving 10 bases between the germline ends. CDR3 loop: CASSYGSADQETQYF. In DNA form, the CDR3 reads TGTGCCAGCAGTTACGGTAGCGCCGACCAAGAGACCCAGTACTTC.

The rearrangement links TRBV5-1 to TRBJ2-7; 7 nucleotides agree with TRBD1. Germline CDR1 SGHRS, CDR2 YFSETQ. The V and J ends lost 2 bases and 2 bases, in that order; junction bases with no gene match: 7. The CDR3 totals 15 residues. DNA of the CDR3: TGCGCCAGCAGCTTTTACACGGGACAGCCCTACGAGCAGTACTTC. It specifies CASSFYTGQPYEQYF.

The chain combines TRBV5-4 with TRBJ1-1, with D unresolved. CDR1 SGHNT and CDR2 YYREEE come from the germline V gene (reference sequence). Trimming removed 5 bases at V and 4 bases at J, with 18 bases between. The CDR3 sequence is 15 residues long. The CDR3 DNA sequence: TGTGCCAGCAGTACACCGCTTTTAGCCGGCACTGAAGCTTTCTTT. Translation: CASSTPLLAGTEAFF.

The V gene is TRBV7-9, the J gene TRBJ1-6, with a possible D match to TRBD1 (6 bases). The CDR3 is 15 amino acids. Trimming pared 0 bases from V and 7 bases from J, leaving 10 bases between. Germline V CDR1 and CDR2: SEHNR, FQNEAQ (reference sequence). The CDR3 DNA follows: TGTGCCAGCAGCTTAGCGGGACACAAGAATTCACCCCTCCACTTT. Translation gives CASSLAGHKNSPLHF.

This chain links TRBV4-3 with TRBJ2-2; weak D call: TRBD2 (6 bases). Looked up from germline, CDR1 is LGHNA and CDR2 is YSLEER. Trimming cost V 0 bases and J 1 base, with 12 bases left between them. The CDR3 length is 17 residues. CDR3 loop: CASSQEFWGENTGELFF. In DNA, the CDR3 is TGCGCCAGCAGCCAAGAATTCTGGGGGGAGAACACCGGGGAGCTGTTTTTT.

This chain links TRBV7-2 with TRBJ2-6; 7 bases match TRBD2. Germline loops: CDR1 SGHTA, CDR2 FQGNSA. CDR3 length equals 18 residues. Trimming at V came to 1 base and at J to 0 bases, leaving 6 bases not matched to a gene. The CDR3 protein is CASSLGPSGHSGANVLTF. The CDR3 nucleotides read TGTGCCAGCAGCTTAGGTCCTAGCGGCCACTCTGGGGCCAACGTCCTGACTTTC. Together with reference TRBV7-2 and TRBJ2-6, the CDR3 gives the full variable domain: GAGVSQSPSNKVTEKGKDVELRCDPISGHTALYWYRQSLGQGLEFLIYFQGNSAPDKSGLPSDRFSAERTGGSVSTLTIQRTQQEDSAVYLCASSLGPSGHSGANVLTFGAGSRLTVL.

This rearrangement joins TRBV28 to TRBJ1-3; D might be TRBD1 (5 bases). The CDR3 extends over 13 amino acids. V was trimmed by 5 bases and J by 9 bases, leaving 14 bases between them. The germline V gene has CDR1 MDHEN and CDR2 SYDVKM. CDR3 region: CASSAEMGGTIYF. In DNA form, the CDR3 reads TGTGCCAGCAGTGCAGAGATGGGGGGCACCATATATTTT.

Relative to its sample, this clone is medium-sized. V gene TRBV6-4 combines with J gene TRBJ1-3; 7 bases are shared with TRBD1. This CDR3 comprises 13 residues. Germline trimming cut 4 bases from V and 5 bases from J; bases unmatched to any gene: 2. Germline loops: CDR1 MRHNA, CDR2 SNTAGT. The CDR3 region is CASSGGQRNTIYF. The CDR3 DNA reads TGTGCCAGCAGTGGGGGACAGAGAAACACCATATATTTT.

J is TRBJ1-2 and V is TRBV28; the D gene is possibly TRBD1 (6 bases). V lost 7 bases and J 0 bases, leaving 9 bases between the germline ends. The germline gives CDR1 MDHEN, CDR2 SYDVKM. The CDR3 is made up of 13 amino acids. The DNA of the CDR3 is TGTGCCAGCACTCGACAGGCTAACTATGGCTACACCTTC. Translated, it gives CASTRQANYGYTF.

This clone appeared once. V and J are TRBV21-1 and TRBJ2-5; the DNA was not used to check the table's D call, TRBD2. TRBV21-1 is flagged as a pseudogene. The CDR3 is 15 amino acids. CDR3 protein: CASSKWTSGGETQYF. The CDR3 DNA is TGTGCCAGCAGCAAATGGACTAGCGGGGGTGAGACCCAGTACTTC.

The CDR3 here is CATSRLPGEGLYEQYF. CDR3 sequence (DNA): TGTGCCACCAGCAGACTCCCGGGAGAGGGGCTTTACGAGCAGTACTTC. The chain recombines TRBV15 with TRBJ2-7; TRBD2 is a possible D gene (6 bases). Germline V lookup: CDR1 LNHNV, CDR2 YYDKDF (reference sequence). Trimming pared 2 bases from V and 4 bases from J, leaving 18 bases between. The CDR3 contains 16 residues.

V gene TRBV9 combines with J gene TRBJ2-3; weak D call: TRBD2 (5 bases). This CDR3 has 14 residues. Trimming cost V 0 bases and J 4 bases, with 9 bases left between them. The V gene's germline CDR1 is SGDLS and CDR2 YYNGEE. The DNA for the CDR3 is TGTGCCAGCAGCGTAGAGGAAGCGGCAGATACGCAGTATTTT. Translated: CASSVEEAADTQYF.

J is TRBJ1-1 and V is TRBV30; D uncertain. Germline CDR1 GTSNPN, CDR2 SVGIG (reference sequence). The CDR3 runs 15 residues. V shed 0 bases and J shed 3 bases, with 14 bases lying between them. The CDR3 sequence is CAWSVRTQRDTEAFF. For the CDR3, the DNA is TGTGCCTGGAGTGTACGGACCCAGAGGGACACTGAAGCTTTCTTT. The entire variable domain, with the rest obtained from reference TRBV30 and TRBJ1-1, is as follows: SQTIHQWPATLVQPVGSPLSLECTVEGTSNPNLYWYRQAAGRGLQLLFYSVGIGQISSEVPQNLSASRPQDRQFILSSKKLLLSDSGFYLCAWSVRTQRDTEAFFGQGTRLTVV.

The CDR3 DNA reads as TGTGCCAGCAGCTCATACAGGGGTGTGGATGGCTACACCTTC. This gives the protein CASSSYRGVDGYTF. The chain is built from TRBV7-9 and TRBJ1-2; 7 bases map to TRBD1. Trimming cost V 4 bases and J 6 bases; bases outside gene matches: 8. From germline, CDR1 is SEHNR and CDR2 FQNEAQ (reference sequence). The CDR3 sequence is 14 residues long.

The rearrangement joins TRBV5-1 to TRBJ2-6; D may be TRBD1 (5 bases). The CDR3 runs 18 residues. V was shortened by 4 bases and J by 0 bases, with 17 bases between the two germline ends. Per germline, CDR1 SGHRS and CDR2 YFSETQ. CDR3 in amino acids: CASSPDSSIASGANVLTF. Written as DNA, the CDR3 is TGCGCCAGCAGCCCCGACAGCTCGATCGCCTCTGGGGCCAACGTCCTGACTTTC.

The J gene is TRBJ1-5, the V gene TRBV7-6; TRBD1 agrees at 7 bases. CDR1 is SGHVS and CDR2 is FNYEAQ in the germline V gene. This CDR3 has 14 amino acids. After removal of 5 bases from V and 4 bases from J, the junction contained 5 bases not matched to a gene. The CDR3 bases are TGTGCCAGCAGCCCCCAGACAGGGAATCAGCCCCAGCATTTT. It codes for CASSPQTGNQPQHF.

The chain couples TRBV27 to TRBJ2-6, with TRBD2 identical over 7 bases. V lost 0 bases and J lost 0; bases outside the gene matches: 2. This CDR3 region has 17 residues. CDR1 and CDR2 from the germline V gene are MNHEY and SMNVEV (reference sequence). CDR3 residues: CASSLSSGPSGANVLTF. The CDR3 coding sequence is TGTGCCAGCAGTTTATCTAGCGGGCCCTCTGGGGCCAACGTCCTGACTTTC.

CDR3 protein: CASSPGQGREFGNTIYF. The CDR3 bases are TGTGCCAGCAGCCCAGGACAGGGAAGGGAGTTTGGAAACACCATATATTTT. This sequence joins TRBV7-2 and TRBJ1-3; 8 bases match TRBD1. Per the germline V gene, CDR1 is SGHTA and CDR2 is FQGNSA. The length of the CDR3 is 17 residues. V lost 5 bases and J lost 3; bases outside the gene matches: 12. Full variable domain (missing parts from reference TRBV7-2 and TRBJ1-3): GAGVSQSPSNKVTEKGKDVELRCDPISGHTALYWYRQSLGQGLEFLIYFQGNSAPDKSGLPSDRFSAERTGGSVSTLTIQRTQQEDSAVYLCASSPGQGREFGNTIYFGEGSWLTVV.

V is TRBV2 and J is TRBJ1-1, with 8 bases matching TRBD1. V gave up 9 bases and J gave up 4 bases; unmatched junction bases: 19. This CDR3 region has 17 residues. CDR1 is SNHLY, CDR2 FYNNEI, per germline. CDR3 loop: CASRIDVSLTGGTEAFF. The CDR3 coding sequence is TGTGCCAGTAGGATCGATGTTTCTCTAACAGGGGGCACTGAAGCTTTCTTT.

The DNA for the CDR3 is TGTGCCAGCAGTCCCTGGGGTACGACAGTGGGGGGAGAGACCCAGTACTTC. Translating gives CASSPWGTTVGGETQYF. The gene calls are TRBV28 and TRBJ2-5; the D gene is possibly TRBD2 (6 bases). The CDR3 has 17 amino acids. CDR1 and CDR2 (germline): MDHEN, SYDVKM. Trimming took off 5 bases at V and 4 bases at J, with 23 bases between the two ends.

This chain uses TRBV18 with TRBJ2-5; TRBD2 might be the D (6 bases). Trimming cost V 3 bases and J 1 base, with 6 bases left between them. Germline V gene sequence: CDR1 KGHSH, CDR2 LQKENI. This CDR3 is 13 amino acids long. The CDR3 nucleotides are TGTGCCAGCTCACCGGGGGGCCAAGAGACCCAGTACTTC. It codes for CASSPGGQETQYF.

This chain uses TRBV5-1 with TRBJ2-5, with 11 bases matching TRBD2. Losses at the gene ends were 2 bases for V and 4 bases for J; bases not matched to a gene: 1. In germline, CDR1 is SGHRS, CDR2 YFSETQ. This CDR3 spans 14 amino acids. CDR3 bases: TGCGCCAGCAGCTTTGGACTAGCGGGAGAGACCCAGTACTTC. This sequence encodes CASSFGLAGETQYF. The variable domain in full, with the rest retrieved from reference TRBV5-1 and TRBJ2-5, is KAGVTQTPRYLIKTRGQQVTLSCSPISGHRSVSWYQQTPGQGLQFLFEYFSETQRNKGNFPGRFSGRQFSNSRSEMNVSTLELGDSALYLCASSFGLAGETQYFGPGTRLLVL.

CDR3 DNA: TGTGCCAGCAGCGCCCCGGGGGTTCTACAGCAGTTCTTC. Its translation is CASSAPGVLQQFF. The chain is built from TRBV5-8 and TRBJ2-1; a possible D gene is TRBD2 (6 bases). The germline V gene has CDR1 SGHTS and CDR2 YDEGEE. V was cut by 4 bases and J by 11 bases, with 16 bases left in between. The length of the CDR3 is 13 residues.

The chain's CDR3 is CASSQETGAFADEQYF. The CDR3, as DNA: TGCGCCAGCAGCCAGGAGACAGGGGCCTTCGCGGACGAGCAGTACTTC. The chain is built from TRBV4-3 and TRBJ2-7; 8 bases agree with TRBD1. Germline V gene data show CDR1 as LGHNA and CDR2 as YSLEER. The CDR3 consists of 16 residues. Trimming at V came to 3 bases and at J to 5 bases, leaving 12 bases not matched to a gene.

V is TRBV5-1 and J is TRBJ2-3; a weak D match, TRBD2 (6 bases). Trimming removed 0 bases from V and 1 base from J, with 15 bases in between. The germline gives CDR1 SGHRS, CDR2 YFSETQ. The CDR3 covers 17 residues. In DNA form, the CDR3 reads TGCGCCAGCAGCTTGGGGCGTAGCGGAATTCGCACAGATACGCAGTATTTT. Translating gives CASSLGRSGIRTDTQYF. Filled out from reference TRBV5-1 and TRBJ2-3, the complete variable domain reads KAGVTQTPRYLIKTRGQQVTLSCSPISGHRSVSWYQQTPGQGLQFLFEYFSETQRNKGNFPGRFSGRQFSNSRSEMNVSTLELGDSALYLCASSLGRSGIRTDTQYFGPGTRLTVL.

The CDR3 nucleotides read TGTGCCAGTTCGGAGGGGGGGGCCAACTATGGCTACACCTTC. This encodes CASSEGGANYGYTF. The rearrangement joins TRBV19 to TRBJ1-2, with D possibly being TRBD1 (6 bases). Deletions cut 8 bases from V and 2 bases from J, with 15 bases between. Germline loops: CDR1 LNHDA, CDR2 SQIVND (reference sequence). There are 14 residues in the CDR3.